Below, 11 T cell receptor beta chains from the same sample are listed, as sequenced in a study of glioma-infiltrating T cells. Using RNA template, CDR3s of TCR alpha and beta were amplified with iRepertoire arm-PCR. TCRdb independently ran MiXCR on the multiplex PCR reads; one entry per CDR3 protein. Among around 350,000 distinct CDR3 sequences listed, around 38% were seen once. The sequencing sample was made of glioma tissue, nonneoplastic brain tissue, or PBMCs (not recorded which). All receptors come from a human donor with low-grade glioma or glioblastoma, undergoing nonglioma brain surgery, or in good health (not recorded which).

This clonotype was seen a few times. This CDR3 reads CSAESRGANTEAFF. Written as DNA, the CDR3 is TGCAGTGCCGAGTCTAGGGGGGCTAACACTGAAGCTTTCTTT. The chain carries TRBV20-1 and TRBJ1-1; a weak D match, TRBD1 (6 bases). V lost 6 bases to trimming and J lost 2 bases, with 16 bases between them. The CDR3 has 14 amino acids. Looked up from germline, CDR1 is DFQATT and CDR2 is SNEGSKA (reference sequence).

V and J are TRBV7-9 and TRBJ1-6; weak D call: TRBD1 (5 bases). V was cut by 5 bases and J by 0 bases, with 20 bases left in between. CDR1 SEHNR and CDR2 FQNEAQ come from the germline V gene (reference sequence). The CDR3 consists of 19 residues. CDR3 amino acids: CASSPPRGETSSYNSPLHF. The CDR3 DNA sequence: TGTGCCAGCAGCCCCCCCCGGGGGGAGACGAGCTCCTATAATTCACCCCTCCACTTT. Full variable domain (outside the CDR3, taken from reference TRBV7-9 and TRBJ1-6): DTGVSQNPRHKITKRGQNVTFRCDPISEHNRLYWYRQTLGQGPEFLTYFQNEAQLEKSRLLSDRFSAERPKGSFSTLEIQRTEQGDSAMYLCASSPPRGETSSYNSPLHFGNGTRLTVT.

This clonotype was observed many times. The genes are TRBV6-5 and TRBJ2-3; 10 nucleotides match TRBD2. Germline V gene data show CDR1 as MNHEY and CDR2 as SVGAGI. J was trimmed by 7 bases and V by 9 bases; bases with no gene match: 4. The CDR3 extends over 12 amino acids. DNA for the CDR3: TGTGCCAGTACGACTAGCGGGTATACGCAGTATTTT. It translates to CASTTSGYTQYF.

There are a few counts of this clonotype. The chain's CDR3 is CALRGRGPATEAFF. CDR3 DNA sequence: TGTGCCCTCAGGGGACGGGGCCCGGCCACTGAAGCTTTCTTT. The chain carries TRBV7-2 and TRBJ1-1; the D gene is possibly TRBD1 (6 bases). The CDR3 contains 14 residues. The V gene's germline CDR1 is SGHTA and CDR2 FQGNSA. V was clipped by 11 bases and J by 4 bases, with 20 bases between them. The full variable domain, rest sourced from reference TRBV7-2 and TRBJ1-1, is GAGVSQSPSNKVTEKGKDVELRCDPISGHTALYWYRQSLGQGLEFLIYFQGNSAPDKSGLPSDRFSAERTGGSVSTLTIQRTQQEDSAVYLCALRGRGPATEAFFGQGTRLTVV.

Concerning this clonotype: This may arise from a read error, as a much more abundant clone is one base away. V gene TRBV27 combines with J gene TRBJ2-1; a possible D gene is TRBD2 (5 bases). CDR1 and CDR2 (germline): MNHEY, SMNVEV (reference sequence). The CDR3 loop spans 16 amino acids. CDR3 nucleotide sequence: TGTGCCAGCAGTTACACGGGGTTCAACTCCTACAATGAGCAGCTCTTC. Protein sequence: CASSYTGFNSYNEQLF.

J is TRBJ2-1 and V is TRBV10-3; 10 bases align to TRBD2. The CDR3 length is 15 residues. The germline CDR1 and CDR2 sequences are ENHRY and SYGVKD. J was trimmed by 3 bases and V by 3 bases; bases with no gene match: 2. The CDR3 here is CAISEGTSVYNEQFF. CDR3 bases: TGTGCCATCAGTGAAGGGACTAGCGTCTACAATGAGCAGTTCTTC.

The chain carries TRBV12-3 or TRBV12-4 and TRBJ1-1; D remains unclear. CDR3 length: 11 residues. V lost 3 bases and J lost 8, with 7 bases in between. For the CDR3, the DNA is TGTGCCAGCAGTTTTGGTCCGGAAGCTTTCTTT. Encoded protein: CASSFGPEAFF.

About this clonotype itself: It may be a read error: a sequence one base away is much more abundant. The rearrangement links TRBV28 to TRBJ1-1, with TRBD1 matching over 8 bases. The ends lost 5 bases at V and 9 bases at J; junction bases unmatched: 11. CDR3 length: 14 residues. The germline CDR1 and CDR2 sequences are MDHEN and SYDVKM. CDR3: CASSHRQGISKAFF. CDR3 DNA: TGTGCCAGCAGTCACCGACAGGGGATCTCTAAAGCTTTCTTT.

Many counts were recorded for this clonotype. V gene TRBV20-1 combines with J gene TRBJ2-7; 11 bases are a match to TRBD2. The CDR3 loop spans 15 amino acids. The V gene's germline CDR1 is DFQATT and CDR2 SNEGSKA (reference sequence). Losses at the gene ends were 0 bases for V and 3 bases for J; bases not matched to a gene: 4. The CDR3 DNA is TGCAGTGCTAGAGATCGCGGGACTAGCGGCTACGAGCAGTACTTC. Amino acid sequence: CSARDRGTSGYEQYF.

On this clonotype: Being one base from a much bigger clone, this may be a read error. This chain connects TRBV6-8 to TRBJ1-1; D might be TRBD1 (5 bases). Germline CDR1 is MNHGY and CDR2 is SAAAGT. V shed 2 bases and J shed 11 bases, with 12 bases lying between them. CDR3 size: 12 residues. CDR3 in amino acids: CASSYLGQRAFF. In DNA, the CDR3 is TGTGCCAGCAGTTACCTCGGACAACGGGCTTTCTTT.

The chain recombines TRBV28 with TRBJ1-6; D call uncertain. The CDR3 runs to 14 residues. In germline, CDR1 is MDHEN, CDR2 SYDVKM. Trimming cost V 6 bases and J 5 bases, with 11 bases left between them. The CDR3 is CASRGRTDNSPLHF. In DNA, the CDR3 is TGTGCCAGCAGGGGAAGGACTGATAATTCACCCCTCCACTTT.